Listed here are 7 T cell receptor beta chains from one sample, sequenced in a study of beta chain features in type 1 diabetes (dated by TCRdb to about 2018). Results the study describes overall, beyond this receptor: Type 1 diabetes patients showed a moderate but significant shortening of TCRB CDR3 length in all four CD4+ subsets.

Receptor amplification or capture employed the immunoSEQ multiplex PCR assay. The High Capacity cDNA Reverse Transcription Kit was used to reverse transcribe all of the isolated RNA, meaning that expressed TCRB transcripts were what got sequenced. Held by TCRdb, this immuneACCESS table contains in-frame sequences only and omits some clones. Under half of the omission traces to an unresolved V gene where checked; the cause of the rest is unknown. For this sample the table gives 330,000 or so clones, of which about 12% were detected only once. The top ten clonotypes cover around 0.0099% of the sample. These receptors have no identified antigens. The specimen sequenced was naive CD4+ T cells from blood. The meaning of the sample's cell subset or site label: true naive CD4+ T cells. The receptor set was obtained from a woman between 18 and 30 years old with type 1 diabetes.

This clone was detected only a few times. The rearrangement joins TRBV13 to TRBJ2-1; TRBD2 is a possible D gene (5 bases). V was clipped by 5 bases and J by 9 bases, with 17 bases between them. Germline CDR1 is PRHDT and CDR2 is FYEKMQ (reference sequence). The CDR3 covers 14 residues. This CDR3 reads CASSPAAGVLEQFF. CDR3 coding DNA: TGTGCCAGCAGCCCCGCCGCCGGGGTTCTTGAGCAGTTCTTC.

This chain uses TRBV10-3 with TRBJ1-2; 10 bases map to TRBD1. Trimming took 5 bases from V and 3 from J; bases not matched to a gene: 3. Per germline, CDR1 ENHRY and CDR2 SYGVKD. The CDR3 covers 14 residues. CDR3 coding DNA: TGTGCCATCAGTACCGGACAGGGGGACTATGGCTACACCTTC. Translating it yields CAISTGQGDYGYTF.

The chain combines TRBV5-4 with TRBJ2-1, with 7 nucleotides matching TRBD2. CDR1 and CDR2 from the germline V gene are SGHNT and YYREEE (reference sequence). CDR3 length: 15 residues. After removal of 4 bases from V and 5 bases from J, the junction contained 9 bases not matched to a gene. The chain's CDR3 is CASSEQAGINNEQFF. CDR3 DNA sequence: TGTGCCAGCAGCGAGCAAGCGGGAATAAACAATGAGCAGTTCTTC.

The chain couples TRBV7-2 to TRBJ2-2; 11 bases map to TRBD2. CDR3 size: 16 residues. Germline CDR1 is SGHTA and CDR2 is FQGNSA. Germline trimming cut 5 bases from V and 1 base from J; bases unmatched to any gene: 3. The CDR3 DNA is TGTGCCAGCAGCGGGGGGACTAGCGGGAACACCGGGGAGCTGTTTTTT. It specifies CASSGGTSGNTGELFF.

This clone was counted between two and nine times. The genes are TRBV5-8 and TRBJ1-4; TRBD1 is a possible D gene (6 bases). The V gene lost 4 bases and the J gene lost 6 bases, with 13 bases spanning the gap. CDR1 and CDR2 (germline): SGHTS, YDEGEE. The CDR3 extends over 14 amino acids. CDR3 amino acids: CASSRQQGDEKLFF. CDR3 in DNA: TGTGCCAGCAGCCGCCAACAGGGCGATGAAAAACTGTTTTTT.

This clone has just a few counts. The rearrangement uses TRBV18 and TRBJ1-1; 7 bases align to TRBD1. The CDR3 has 15 amino acids. The germline gives CDR1 KGHSH, CDR2 LQKENI. V was clipped by 1 base and J by 4 bases; unmatched bases: 6. This CDR3 is CASSPRQGAGTEAFF. In DNA form, the CDR3 reads TGTGCCAGCTCACCACGACAGGGAGCGGGCACTGAAGCTTTCTTT.

This clone has more than one count but fewer than ten. V gene TRBV5-1 combines with J gene TRBJ1-4, with no clear D. The CDR3 extends over 14 amino acids. CDR1 is SGHRS and CDR2 is YFSETQ in the germline V gene. The ends were cut back, 0 bases at V and 0 bases at J, with 3 bases in the middle. CDR3 DNA sequence: TGCGCCAGCAGCTTGGGAGCAACTAATGAAAAACTGTTTTTT. Its protein is CASSLGATNEKLFF. Full variable domain (missing parts from reference TRBV5-1 and TRBJ1-4): KAGVTQTPRYLIKTRGQQVTLSCSPISGHRSVSWYQQTPGQGLQFLFEYFSETQRNKGNFPGRFSGRQFSNSRSEMNVSTLELGDSALYLCASSLGATNEKLFFGSGTQLSVL.